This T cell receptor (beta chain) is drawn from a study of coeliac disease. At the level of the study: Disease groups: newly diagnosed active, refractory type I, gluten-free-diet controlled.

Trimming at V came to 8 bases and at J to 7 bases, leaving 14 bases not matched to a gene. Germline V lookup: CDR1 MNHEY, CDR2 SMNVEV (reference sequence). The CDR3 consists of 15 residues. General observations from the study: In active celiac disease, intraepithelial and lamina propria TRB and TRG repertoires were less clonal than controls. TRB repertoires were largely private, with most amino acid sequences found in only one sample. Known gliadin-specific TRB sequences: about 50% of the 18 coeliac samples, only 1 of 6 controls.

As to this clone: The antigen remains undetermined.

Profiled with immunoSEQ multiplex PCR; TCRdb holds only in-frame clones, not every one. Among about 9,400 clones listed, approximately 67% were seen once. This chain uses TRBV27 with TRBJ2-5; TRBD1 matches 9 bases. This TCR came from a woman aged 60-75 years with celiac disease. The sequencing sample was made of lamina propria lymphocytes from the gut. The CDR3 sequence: CASGRDSGQGVTQYF. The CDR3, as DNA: TGTGCCAGCGGCCGAGATTCGGGACAGGGAGTGACCCAGTACTTC.